This paragraph covers one TCR beta chain sequence. Its antigen is undetermined. Sequenced by immunoSEQ multiplex PCR; TCRdb stores in-frame clones only, minus some. Among about 120,000 clones listed, approximately 93% were seen once. The sample comes from a study of T cell responses to AZD1222 COVID-19 vaccine. Across the whole study: Pooled samples include second doses given at about 4 or 12 weeks. Overall study findings and caveats: Mapped onto spike, vaccine-associated CD4 TCRs spanned it and were dominant at 160-218 and 743-854. Nearly half of spike-specific TCRs reportedly go after variant regions that carry no mutations.

Trimming removed 0 bases at V and 2 bases at J, with 17 bases between. Germline assignment: CDR1 LGHNA and CDR2 YSLEER. This CDR3 is 17 amino acids long. Sequenced here: peripheral blood, sampled on day 0 of AZD1222 vaccination. The TCR comes from an adult in good health. V gene TRBV4-3 combines with J gene TRBJ2-7; D is possibly TRBD2 (6 bases). This chain's CDR3 is CASSQELPGLRAYEQYF. Here the CDR3 DNA reads TGCGCCAGCAGCCAAGAACTTCCGGGACTGAGAGCCTACGAGCAGTACTTC.